What follows is one T cell receptor beta chain and its context. The data were produced by immunoSEQ multiplex PCR, yet TCRdb's version contains in-frame clones alone and is incomplete. The sample includes fewer than 1 million clones, 96% of them seen just once. Cells designated naive CD8 were CD45RO-negative and were positively selected for CCR7, with terminally differentiated effector memory CD45RA+ cells excluded. The source of the sample is a study of shared clonotypes between healthy human individuals. Trimming pared 3 bases from V and 5 bases from J, leaving 8 bases between. Looked up from germline, CDR1 is MDHEN and CDR2 is SYDVKM. The CDR3 has 13 amino acids.

Sequencing was done on a sample of naive CD8+ T cells sorted from blood. This receptor was identified in a young man in good health. This chain links TRBV28 with TRBJ1-5; no clear D. This chain's CDR3 is CASSLPHDQPQHF. The CDR3 DNA sequence: TGTGCCAGCAGTTTGCCCCATGATCAGCCCCAGCATTTT.